Below are 29 T cell receptor beta chains sequenced from a single sample in a study of CD8 T cells in Susac syndrome. With random hexamers, roughly 0.5 to 1 ug RNA was reverse transcribed. TCRdb passed the immunoSEQ multiplex PCR reads through MiXCR, listing each CDR3 protein once. The sample lists approximately 140,000 distinct CDR3 sequences, approximately 95% occurring once. Sequenced input: CD8+ T cells from PBMCs. The receptors come from a human donor in good health.

The count of this clonotype is one. The chain is built from TRBV7-8 and TRBJ2-7, with 7 nucleotides matching TRBD2. In germline, CDR1 is SGHVS, CDR2 FQNEAQ. V dropped 5 bases and J dropped 4; count of bases not matched to a gene: 11. This CDR3 has 15 residues. The CDR3: CASSPQAGVPYEQYF. CDR3 in DNA: TGTGCCAGCAGCCCCCAGGCGGGGGTCCCGTACGAGCAGTACTTC.

The V gene is TRBV12-5, the J gene TRBJ1-1; no clear D gene. V was shortened by 6 bases and J by 1 base, with 6 bases between the two germline ends. This CDR3 has 12 amino acids. Per germline, CDR1 LGHNT and CDR2 FRNRAP. CDR3 sequence: CASGVGNTEAFF. The CDR3 region has the DNA TGTGCTAGTGGGGTGGGGAACACTGAAGCTTTCTTT.

This chain links TRBV29-1 with TRBJ2-1; 8 nucleotides match TRBD2. The ends lost 2 bases at V and 4 bases at J; junction bases unmatched: 4. Looked up from germline, CDR1 is SQVTM and CDR2 is ANQGSEA. The CDR3 is 14 residues long. This chain's CDR3 is CSVESGGPYNEQFF. CDR3 nucleotide sequence: TGCAGCGTTGAATCGGGAGGGCCATACAATGAGCAGTTCTTC.

The chain uses TRBV4-3 and TRBJ2-2; the D is unclear. V was clipped by 4 bases and J by 2 bases, with 8 bases between them. Germline V lookup: CDR1 LGHNA, CDR2 YSLEER. The CDR3 is 14 amino acids. The CDR3 DNA reads as TGCGCCAGCAGCCCAGACTTAAACACCGGGGAGCTGTTTTTT. It yields the protein CASSPDLNTGELFF.

The V and J genes are TRBV27 and TRBJ2-1; 8 bases map to TRBD2. Germline assignment: CDR1 MNHEY and CDR2 SMNVEV (reference sequence). This CDR3 contains 15 residues. The junction had 8 bases not matched to a gene; V was cut back by 4 bases and J by 6 bases. Written as DNA, the CDR3 is TGTGCCAGCAGTTCCGGGACTAGTGTCAGCAATGAGCAGTTCTTC. Translating it yields CASSSGTSVSNEQFF.

This clonotype is a singleton in its sample. The rearrangement uses TRBV2 and TRBJ2-2, with TRBD2 identical over 8 bases. The CDR3 length is 14 residues. The V and J ends lost 6 bases and 4 bases, in that order; junction bases with no gene match: 4. Germline CDR1 SNHLY, CDR2 FYNNEI. CDR3 region: CASRRAGGTGELFF. The DNA of the CDR3 is TGTGCCAGCAGACGGGCGGGAGGCACCGGGGAGCTGTTTTTT.

The chain has TRBV7-3 and TRBJ2-7; D assignment may be TRBD1 or TRBD2 (5 bases each). The CDR3 is 15 residues long. Trimming took 1 base from V and 4 from J, leaving 14 bases between them. The V gene's germline CDR1 is SGHTA and CDR2 FQGTGA. The CDR3 sequence: CASSLSGGVRYEQYF. The DNA of the CDR3 is TGTGCCAGCAGCTTAAGTGGGGGAGTAAGGTACGAGCAGTACTTC.

V is TRBV29-1 and J is TRBJ2-7; the match to TRBD2 covers 15 bases. Germline V gene sequence: CDR1 SQVTM, CDR2 ANQGSEA. V lost 0 bases to trimming and J lost 4 bases; unmatched junction nucleotides: 16. This CDR3 comprises 20 residues. The CDR3 is CSVEDHAGLAGGQSPYEQYF. CDR3 coding DNA: TGCAGCGTTGAAGATCACGCGGGACTAGCGGGAGGCCAAAGCCCTTACGAGCAGTACTTC.

The V call is TRBV27, the J call TRBJ2-7, with 12 bases identical to TRBD2. The V gene's germline CDR1 is MNHEY and CDR2 SMNVEV (reference sequence). This CDR3 comprises 16 residues. V trimming: 7 bases; J trimming: 2 bases; junction bases outside the gene matches: 9. The CDR3 nucleotides read TGTGCCAGCACTTGGACTAGCGGGACTCAGACCTACGAGCAGTACTTC. Its translation is CASTWTSGTQTYEQYF.

The chain recombines TRBV3-1 with TRBJ2-1; D ambiguous. Germline loops: CDR1 LGHDT, CDR2 YNNKEL (reference sequence). The length of the CDR3 is 14 residues. V gave up 4 bases and J gave up 7 bases, with 14 bases separating them. The chain's CDR3 is CASSPFPGWNEQFF. The CDR3 region has the DNA TGTGCCAGCAGCCCCTTTCCGGGTTGGAATGAGCAGTTCTTC.

The V and J genes are TRBV7-9 and TRBJ2-1; no clear D gene. The CDR3 sequence is 12 residues long. Trimming left V 6 bases short and J 1 base short, with 4 bases between. Germline V gene lookup returns CDR1 SEHNR and CDR2 FQNEAQ (reference sequence). CDR3 sequence (DNA): TGTGCCAGCAGGGAATCCTACAATGAGCAGTTCTTC. Amino acid sequence: CASRESYNEQFF.

This clonotype was detected once. The V call is TRBV11-2, the J call TRBJ2-7; D is unresolved. The CDR3 is made up of 14 amino acids. V lost 2 bases and J lost 1, with 9 bases in between. Germline lookup yields CDR1 SGHAT and CDR2 FQNNGV. The CDR3 bases are TGTGCCAGCAGCTTAAGACTGATGTCCTACGAGCAGTACTTC. Translated, it gives CASSLRLMSYEQYF.

This chain links TRBV7-8 with TRBJ1-1; 7 bases fit TRBD1. Trimming at V came to 4 bases and at J to 0 bases, leaving 8 bases not matched to a gene. CDR3 length equals 16 residues. Germline V gene lookup returns CDR1 SGHVS and CDR2 FQNEAQ. As DNA, the CDR3 is TGTGCCAGCAGCTCCGACAGGGAGGGGATGAACACTGAAGCTTTCTTT. This sequence encodes CASSSDREGMNTEAFF.

V and J are TRBV29-1 and TRBJ2-7, with 8 bases that match TRBD2. The J segment lost 2 bases and the V segment lost 4 bases, leaving 4 bases of the junction unmatched. CDR3 size: 13 residues. CDR1 SQVTM and CDR2 ANQGSEA come from the germline V gene. This CDR3 is CSVGGGRTYEQYF. The CDR3 coding sequence is TGCAGCGTTGGAGGCGGGAGGACCTACGAGCAGTACTTC.

V is TRBV7-9 and J is TRBJ1-1; D is undetermined. The CDR3 totals 11 residues. Germline CDR1 and CDR2: SEHNR and FQNEAQ (reference sequence). Deletions cut 8 bases from V and 6 bases from J, with 10 bases between. The CDR3 sequence is CASGPSAEAFF. The DNA for the CDR3 is TGTGCCAGCGGACCCTCGGCTGAAGCTTTCTTT.

This clonotype has more than one count but fewer than ten. The chain employs TRBV4-2 and TRBJ2-5; D remains unclear. This CDR3 spans 13 amino acids. V shed 0 bases and J shed 3 bases, with 5 bases lying between them. Germline V gene data show CDR1 as LGHNA and CDR2 as YNFKEQ. CDR3 sequence: CASSQDSKETQYF. The CDR3 region has the DNA TGTGCCAGCAGCCAAGACTCGAAAGAGACCCAGTACTTC.

The J gene is TRBJ2-7, the V gene TRBV20-1, with 8 bases aligning to TRBD1. Germline loops: CDR1 DFQATT, CDR2 SNEGSKA (reference sequence). The CDR3 has 15 amino acids. J lost 2 bases, V lost 0 bases, and 6 bases had no gene match. CDR3 sequence: CSARDLTGAAYEQYF. CDR3 DNA sequence: TGCAGTGCTAGAGATTTGACAGGGGCCGCCTACGAGCAGTACTTC.

The rearrangement uses TRBV7-8 and TRBJ1-2, with D tentatively TRBD1 (6 bases). Trimming cost V 5 bases and J 5 bases, with 15 bases left between them. The CDR3 has 14 residues. Germline CDR1 reads SGHVS; CDR2 reads FQNEAQ. CDR3 sequence reads: CASSPPGEGYGYTF. In DNA, the CDR3 is TGTGCCAGCAGCCCCCCAGGGGAGGGATATGGCTACACCTTC.

The chain employs TRBV15 and TRBJ2-5; 9 nucleotides align to TRBD2. The CDR3 runs to 16 residues. J lost 5 bases, V lost 8 bases, and 15 bases had no gene match. Germline V gene sequence: CDR1 LNHNV, CDR2 YYDKDF (reference sequence). CDR3 nucleotides: TGTGCCACCCTGGGTCAGGCTAGCGGGATTGAGGAGACCCAGTACTTC. It codes for CATLGQASGIEETQYF. The entire variable domain, with the rest obtained from reference TRBV15 and TRBJ2-5, is as follows: DAMVIQNPRYQVTQFGKPVTLSCSQTLNHNVMYWYQQKSSQAPKLLFHYYDKDFNNEADTPDNFQSRRPNTSFCFLDIRSPGLGDTAMYLCATLGQASGIEETQYFGPGTRLLVL.

The chain couples TRBV29-1 to TRBJ1-2; 7 nucleotides match TRBD1. CDR1 SQVTM and CDR2 ANQGSEA come from the germline V gene. Trimming removed 7 bases from V and 4 bases from J; junction bases left unmatched: 3. CDR3 length: 11 residues. The CDR3 sequence is CSGRDSYGYTF. The CDR3 DNA is TGCAGCGGACGGGACAGCTATGGCTACACCTTC.

J is TRBJ1-1 and V is TRBV7-8; no reliable D call. CDR3 length equals 12 residues. The V gene's germline CDR1 is SGHVS and CDR2 FQNEAQ. Trimming left V 5 bases short and J 1 base short, with 5 bases between. CDR3 sequence (DNA): TGTGCCAGCAGCGTGAAGAACACTGAAGCTTTCTTT. This translates into CASSVKNTEAFF.

This clonotype came up a few times. This chain joins TRBV5-6 and TRBJ2-1; possibly TRBD2 for D (5 bases). V lost 5 bases, J lost 0 bases, and 9 bases lay in between. The CDR3 extends over 14 amino acids. Germline V gene data show CDR1 as SGHDT and CDR2 as YYEEEE. The DNA of the CDR3 is TGTGCCAGCAGTCCTCGGGGCTCCTACAATGAGCAGTTCTTC. As protein: CASSPRGSYNEQFF.

A few counts support this clonotype. The V gene is TRBV4-1, the J gene TRBJ2-6, with D uncertain. V was clipped by 6 bases and J by 2 bases, with 11 bases between them. The CDR3 is made up of 15 amino acids. Germline-derived CDR1 and CDR2 are MGHRA and YSYEKL. CDR3 nucleotides: TGCGCCAGCAGGACAAATTCTGCTGGGGCCAACGTCCTGACTTTC. This sequence encodes CASRTNSAGANVLTF.

The J gene is TRBJ2-7, the V gene TRBV27; 11 bases map to TRBD1. This CDR3 contains 15 residues. Germline V gene lookup returns CDR1 MNHEY and CDR2 SMNVEV (reference sequence). V lost 3 bases and J lost 3; bases outside the gene matches: 4. The CDR3 region is CASSLAGTGGYEQYF. CDR3 nucleotides: TGTGCCAGCAGTTTGGCCGGGACAGGGGGCTACGAGCAGTACTTC.

V gene TRBV29-1 combines with J gene TRBJ2-5; no firm D call. V lost 5 bases and J 1 base, leaving 11 bases between the germline ends. Germline CDR1 and CDR2: SQVTM and ANQGSEA. The CDR3 length is 13 residues. CDR3 sequence: CSVQEASQETQYF. The CDR3 DNA is TGCAGCGTTCAGGAAGCCAGCCAAGAGACCCAGTACTTC.

V and J are TRBV20-1 and TRBJ1-2; weak D call: TRBD1 (6 bases). This CDR3 is built from 12 residues. The V gene lost 7 bases and the J gene lost 4 bases, with 13 bases spanning the gap. Germline V gene lookup returns CDR1 DFQATT and CDR2 SNEGSKA (reference sequence). This CDR3 is CSVRGGSYGYTF. CDR3 nucleotide sequence: TGCAGTGTTAGGGGGGGTTCCTATGGCTACACCTTC.

Only a few counts were recorded for this clonotype. This chain joins TRBV6-6 and TRBJ2-1; 11 bases align to TRBD2. The ends lost 5 bases at V and 0 bases at J; junction bases unmatched: 0. This CDR3 has 15 amino acids. Germline CDR1 and CDR2: MNHNY and SVGAGI (reference sequence). CDR3 DNA: TGTGCCAGCAGTACTAGCGGGAGCTCCTACAATGAGCAGTTCTTC. Translation: CASSTSGSSYNEQFF.

This chain links TRBV7-8 with TRBJ2-4; TRBD1 matches at 9 bases. The CDR3 spans 15 residues. In germline, CDR1 is SGHVS, CDR2 FQNEAQ. J lost 4 bases, V lost 6 bases, and 7 bases had no gene match. The CDR3 nucleotides read TGTGCCAGCAGTCGACAGGGGGAGAGGAAAAACATTCAGTACTTC. Translating it yields CASSRQGERKNIQYF.

The chain joins TRBV6-2 or TRBV6-3 to TRBJ2-2; no definite D call. Germline V gene data show CDR1 as MNHEY and CDR2 as SVGEGT. Trimming cost V 5 bases and J 1 base, with 8 bases left between them. CDR3 length: 14 residues. The CDR3 sequence: CASSLDMNTGELFF. CDR3 DNA sequence: TGTGCCAGCAGTCTCGACATGAACACCGGGGAGCTGTTTTTT.